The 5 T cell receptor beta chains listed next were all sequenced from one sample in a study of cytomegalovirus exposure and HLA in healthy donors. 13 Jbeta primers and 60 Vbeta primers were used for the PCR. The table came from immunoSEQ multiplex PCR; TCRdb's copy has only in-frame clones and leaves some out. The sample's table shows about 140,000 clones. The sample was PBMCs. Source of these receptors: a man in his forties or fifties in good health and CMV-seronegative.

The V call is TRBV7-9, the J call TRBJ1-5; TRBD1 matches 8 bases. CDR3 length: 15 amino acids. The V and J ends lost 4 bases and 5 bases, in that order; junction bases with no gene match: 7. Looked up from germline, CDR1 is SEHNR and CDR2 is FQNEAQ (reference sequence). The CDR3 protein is CASSSDREAHQPQHF. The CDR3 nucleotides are TGTGCCAGCAGCTCGGACAGGGAGGCCCATCAGCCCCAGCATTTT.

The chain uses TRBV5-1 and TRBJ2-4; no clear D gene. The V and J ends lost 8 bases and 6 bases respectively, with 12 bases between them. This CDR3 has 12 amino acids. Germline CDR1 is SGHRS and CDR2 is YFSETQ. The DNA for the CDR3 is TGCGCCAGTCACGGGTCCGGAAACATTCAGTACTTC. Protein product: CASHGSGNIQYF. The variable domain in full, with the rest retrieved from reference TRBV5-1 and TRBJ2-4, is KAGVTQTPRYLIKTRGQQVTLSCSPISGHRSVSWYQQTPGQGLQFLFEYFSETQRNKGNFPGRFSGRQFSNSRSEMNVSTLELGDSALYLCASHGSGNIQYFGAGTRLSVL.

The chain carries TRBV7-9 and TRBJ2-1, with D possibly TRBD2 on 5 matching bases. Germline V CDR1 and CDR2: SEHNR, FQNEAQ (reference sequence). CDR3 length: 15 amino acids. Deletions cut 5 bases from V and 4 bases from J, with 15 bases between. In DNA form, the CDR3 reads TGTGCCAGCAGCACCGGGATTTCGAGTTACAATGAGCAGTTCTTC. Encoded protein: CASSTGISSYNEQFF.

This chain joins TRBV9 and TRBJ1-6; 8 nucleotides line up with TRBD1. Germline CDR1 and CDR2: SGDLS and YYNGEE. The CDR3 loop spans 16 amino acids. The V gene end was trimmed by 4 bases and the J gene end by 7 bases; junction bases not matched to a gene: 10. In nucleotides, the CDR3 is TGTGCCAGCAGCCCACGGACAGGGCCCACCAATTCACCCCTCCACTTT. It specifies CASSPRTGPTNSPLHF.

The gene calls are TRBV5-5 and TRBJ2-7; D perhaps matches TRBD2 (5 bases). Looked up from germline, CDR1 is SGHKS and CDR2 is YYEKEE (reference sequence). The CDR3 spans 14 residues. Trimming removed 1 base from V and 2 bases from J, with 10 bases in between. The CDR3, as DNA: TGTGCCAGCAGCTTGTCCGGGAACACCTACGAGCAGTACTTC. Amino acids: CASSLSGNTYEQYF.